This T cell receptor beta chain was recorded in a study of response to subunit inactivated influenza vaccine. Broader study findings: The study's authors posited that every seasonal influenza vaccination enlists few new T cells.

A word on this clonotype: The target antigen is unknown.

The V gene's germline CDR1 is SGHAT and CDR2 FQNNGV. The CDR3 loop spans 13 amino acids. The V and J ends lost 4 bases and 10 bases respectively, with 14 bases between them. In TCRdb, the RT-PCR reads were re-called with MiXCR into one record per CDR3 protein. The sample yields under 200,000 distinct CDR3 sequences, roughly 10% seen once. The sequence came from a man between 50 and 69 years old who received an inactivated influenza vaccine. The source was CD8+ T cells sorted from PBMCs, collected roughly 24 months after vaccination. The chain uses TRBV11-2 and TRBJ2-1; perhaps TRBD2 as D (6 bases). This CDR3 is CASSSSTAGEQFF. The CDR3 DNA sequence: TGTGCCAGCAGCTCCTCGACCGCGGGGGAGCAGTTCTTC.